The 3 T cell receptor beta chains in this list originate from one sample, sequenced in a study of regulatory T cells in long-lasting Graves disease (dated by TCRdb to 2020 to 2022). Receptors were amplified or captured by multiplex PCR. The listed sequencing device is Illumina HiSeq 4000. iRepertoire HTBI primers and Arm-PCR amplification of CDR3 regions were used to construct TCR beta libraries. TCRdb redid the processing of the public reads, applying fastp at Q25 and MiXCR, and retained in-frame beta chains. When rows share a CDR3 protein, they turn into one entry using the most common DNA and genes. Recorded for this sample are about 350,000 distinct CDR3 sequences; roughly 17% of them occurred a single time. The ten largest account for just over 20% of the sample. The sample's time point label, in plain terms: newly diagnosed GD, antithyroid drugs for less than 3 months. RNA was extracted from PBMCs in TRIzol for both TCR sequencing and RNA sequencing.

These data were also reused for a study on T cells in Graves' hyperthyroidism and ophthalmopathy.

The material sequenced was peripheral blood mononuclear cells (PBMCs), taken at new diagnosis, from a patient treated with antithyroid drugs. The receptor set was obtained from a woman under 30 with Graves disease. Donor details come from another sample of the same person, matched by shared clones.

This sequence joins TRBV6-1 and TRBJ2-1; the match to TRBD2 covers 10 bases. The germline V gene encodes CDR1 MNHNS and CDR2 SASEGT. The V and J ends lost 7 bases and 3 bases, in that order; junction bases with no gene match: 6. This CDR3 has 15 amino acids. The CDR3 sequence: CASKPAGGVYNEQFF. The CDR3 DNA follows: TGTGCCAGCAAACCAGCGGGAGGGGTCTACAATGAGCAGTTCTTC.

The V call is TRBV20-1, the J call TRBJ1-2; D ambiguous. V lost 1 base and J lost 5, with 17 bases in between. Germline V CDR1 and CDR2: DFQATT, SNEGSKA (reference sequence). The CDR3 has 15 amino acids. The CDR3 here is CSARARRGASYGYTF. In nucleotides, the CDR3 is TGCAGTGCTAGAGCTCGGCGAGGAGCCTCTTATGGCTACACCTTC.

This clonotype was detected a few times. The chain uses TRBV3-1 and TRBJ1-2, with 7 bases aligning to TRBD1. Germline assignment: CDR1 LGHDT and CDR2 YNNKEL (reference sequence). This CDR3 is built from 14 residues. V trimming: 3 bases; J trimming: 4 bases; junction bases outside the gene matches: 5. CDR3 protein: CASSHSGGPYGYTF. CDR3 DNA sequence: TGTGCCAGCAGCCACTCAGGGGGTCCCTATGGCTACACCTTC.